The clone carrying this T cell receptor (beta chain) was observed a handful of times. Its matching antigen is unknown. These data originate in a study of naive and memory T cell subsets. Whole-study results and caveats: Especially in CD8 cells, naive repertoires contained a few larger clonotypes, possibly CD45RA-re-expressing memory cells. There was no ground truth to check naive and memory subset results. In naive cells, over 85% of TCR sequences were seen only once.

This CDR3 region has 15 residues. After removal of 8 bases from V and 1 base from J, the junction contained 10 bases not matched to a gene. From the second PCR step, alpha and beta chains were amplified apart. The beta constant-region primer was an equimolar mix of two oligonucleotides covering TRBC1 and TRBC2. Ligated cDNA was amplified by four rounds of PCR with nested alpha and beta constant-region primers and SP2. A 12-nucleotide UMI and the SP2 primer were added to the cDNA 3' end by oligonucleotide ligation. Via MiXCR, TCRdb re-called the UMI-ligation and nested PCR reads, giving one row per CDR3 protein. The sample shows over 130,000 distinct CDR3 sequences, about 20% of them seen only once.

The TCR was taken from a human donor in good health. The chain employs TRBV12-3 or TRBV12-4 and TRBJ2-5; 7 nucleotides match TRBD1. Sequencing input: naive CD8+ T cells from blood. The CDR3 loop reads CASGAGDSPQETQYF. The DNA of the CDR3 is TGTGCCAGCGGCGCCGGGGACAGTCCCCAAGAGACCCAGTACTTC.